Sequencing of this T cell receptor (beta chain) was carried out in a study of beta chain features in type 1 diabetes. Background on the study: Patients and healthy donors were similar in age, gender and cell yields.

General study findings and limits: Possible PCR preference for shorter templates applied equally to patients and controls. Shortening that was moderate but significant affected the TCRB CDR3s of Type 1 diabetes patients in all four CD4+ subsets.

The CDR3 spans 13 residues. Trimming removed 11 bases at V and 0 bases at J, with 13 bases between. CDR1 and CDR2 (germline): SGHTA, FQGNSA. The authors sorted CD4+ naive, central memory, regulatory and stem cell-like memory cells via CD45RO/CCR7/CD25/CD127/CD95/CD27. cDNA synthesis used the whole RNA isolate, giving expressed TCRB sequences. Profiled with immunoSEQ multiplex PCR; TCRdb holds only in-frame clones, not every one. The sample shows some 150,000 clones, approximately 10% of them seen only once. With respect to this clone: Its antigen is currently unknown.

Sequenced sample: central memory CD4+ T cells from blood. This clonotype was obtained from a woman between 35 and 50 years old in good health. This chain connects TRBV7-2 to TRBJ1-1, with D perhaps matching TRBD1 (6 bases). The CDR3 loop reads CAATGRLNTEAFF. CDR3 DNA sequence: TGTGCCGCAACAGGGCGGTTGAACACTGAAGCTTTCTTT. Variable domain in full (rest from reference TRBV7-2 and TRBJ1-1): GAGVSQSPSNKVTEKGKDVELRCDPISGHTALYWYRQSLGQGLEFLIYFQGNSAPDKSGLPSDRFSAERTGGSVSTLTIQRTQQEDSAVYLCAATGRLNTEAFFGQGTRLTVV.